Described below is a single T cell receptor (beta chain) sequence and its context. This entry comes from a study of blood T cell repertoires in COVID-19. Study information: Acute and convalescent COVID-19 specimens originated in the United States, Italy and Spain.

Per the original methods: Amplification from reference gene primers served as the basis for estimated nucleated cell counts. Clones were sequenced by immunoSEQ multiplex PCR, and TCRdb holds only the in-frame ones, with some missing. V, J and clone size are those of that table, while D and trimming were read from the DNA. The sample consists of 99,000 or so clones, 85% to 90% of them appearing once. Germline CDR1 reads MNHEY; CDR2 reads SVGAGI. This CDR3 region has 15 residues. V was clipped by 6 bases and J by 0 bases; unmatched bases: 8. The origin of this receptor is a man aged 45 to 65 with acute or convalescent COVID-19. Sequencing was carried out using peripheral blood. The gene calls are TRBV6-5 and TRBJ2-7; 7 positions agree with TRBD1. CDR3 residues: CASRLGQATSYEQYF. As DNA, the CDR3 is TGTGCCAGCAGGCTTGGACAGGCCACCTCCTACGAGCAGTACTTC.